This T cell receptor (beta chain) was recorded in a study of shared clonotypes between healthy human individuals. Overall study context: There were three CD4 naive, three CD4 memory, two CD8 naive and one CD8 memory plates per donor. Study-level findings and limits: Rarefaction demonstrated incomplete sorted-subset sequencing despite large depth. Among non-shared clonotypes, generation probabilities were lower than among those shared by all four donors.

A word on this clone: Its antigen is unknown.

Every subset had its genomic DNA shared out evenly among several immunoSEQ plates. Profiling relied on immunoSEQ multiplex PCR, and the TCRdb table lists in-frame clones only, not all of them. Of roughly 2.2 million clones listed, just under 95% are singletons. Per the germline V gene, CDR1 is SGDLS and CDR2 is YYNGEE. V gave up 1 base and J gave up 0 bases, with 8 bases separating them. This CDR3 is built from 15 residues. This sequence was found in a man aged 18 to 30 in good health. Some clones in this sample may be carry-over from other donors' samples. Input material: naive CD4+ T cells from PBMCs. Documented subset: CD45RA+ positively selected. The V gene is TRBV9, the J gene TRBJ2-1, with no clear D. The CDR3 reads CASSVRLSSYNEQFF. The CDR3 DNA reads TGTGCCAGCAGCGTAAGGTTGAGCTCCTACAATGAGCAGTTCTTC.